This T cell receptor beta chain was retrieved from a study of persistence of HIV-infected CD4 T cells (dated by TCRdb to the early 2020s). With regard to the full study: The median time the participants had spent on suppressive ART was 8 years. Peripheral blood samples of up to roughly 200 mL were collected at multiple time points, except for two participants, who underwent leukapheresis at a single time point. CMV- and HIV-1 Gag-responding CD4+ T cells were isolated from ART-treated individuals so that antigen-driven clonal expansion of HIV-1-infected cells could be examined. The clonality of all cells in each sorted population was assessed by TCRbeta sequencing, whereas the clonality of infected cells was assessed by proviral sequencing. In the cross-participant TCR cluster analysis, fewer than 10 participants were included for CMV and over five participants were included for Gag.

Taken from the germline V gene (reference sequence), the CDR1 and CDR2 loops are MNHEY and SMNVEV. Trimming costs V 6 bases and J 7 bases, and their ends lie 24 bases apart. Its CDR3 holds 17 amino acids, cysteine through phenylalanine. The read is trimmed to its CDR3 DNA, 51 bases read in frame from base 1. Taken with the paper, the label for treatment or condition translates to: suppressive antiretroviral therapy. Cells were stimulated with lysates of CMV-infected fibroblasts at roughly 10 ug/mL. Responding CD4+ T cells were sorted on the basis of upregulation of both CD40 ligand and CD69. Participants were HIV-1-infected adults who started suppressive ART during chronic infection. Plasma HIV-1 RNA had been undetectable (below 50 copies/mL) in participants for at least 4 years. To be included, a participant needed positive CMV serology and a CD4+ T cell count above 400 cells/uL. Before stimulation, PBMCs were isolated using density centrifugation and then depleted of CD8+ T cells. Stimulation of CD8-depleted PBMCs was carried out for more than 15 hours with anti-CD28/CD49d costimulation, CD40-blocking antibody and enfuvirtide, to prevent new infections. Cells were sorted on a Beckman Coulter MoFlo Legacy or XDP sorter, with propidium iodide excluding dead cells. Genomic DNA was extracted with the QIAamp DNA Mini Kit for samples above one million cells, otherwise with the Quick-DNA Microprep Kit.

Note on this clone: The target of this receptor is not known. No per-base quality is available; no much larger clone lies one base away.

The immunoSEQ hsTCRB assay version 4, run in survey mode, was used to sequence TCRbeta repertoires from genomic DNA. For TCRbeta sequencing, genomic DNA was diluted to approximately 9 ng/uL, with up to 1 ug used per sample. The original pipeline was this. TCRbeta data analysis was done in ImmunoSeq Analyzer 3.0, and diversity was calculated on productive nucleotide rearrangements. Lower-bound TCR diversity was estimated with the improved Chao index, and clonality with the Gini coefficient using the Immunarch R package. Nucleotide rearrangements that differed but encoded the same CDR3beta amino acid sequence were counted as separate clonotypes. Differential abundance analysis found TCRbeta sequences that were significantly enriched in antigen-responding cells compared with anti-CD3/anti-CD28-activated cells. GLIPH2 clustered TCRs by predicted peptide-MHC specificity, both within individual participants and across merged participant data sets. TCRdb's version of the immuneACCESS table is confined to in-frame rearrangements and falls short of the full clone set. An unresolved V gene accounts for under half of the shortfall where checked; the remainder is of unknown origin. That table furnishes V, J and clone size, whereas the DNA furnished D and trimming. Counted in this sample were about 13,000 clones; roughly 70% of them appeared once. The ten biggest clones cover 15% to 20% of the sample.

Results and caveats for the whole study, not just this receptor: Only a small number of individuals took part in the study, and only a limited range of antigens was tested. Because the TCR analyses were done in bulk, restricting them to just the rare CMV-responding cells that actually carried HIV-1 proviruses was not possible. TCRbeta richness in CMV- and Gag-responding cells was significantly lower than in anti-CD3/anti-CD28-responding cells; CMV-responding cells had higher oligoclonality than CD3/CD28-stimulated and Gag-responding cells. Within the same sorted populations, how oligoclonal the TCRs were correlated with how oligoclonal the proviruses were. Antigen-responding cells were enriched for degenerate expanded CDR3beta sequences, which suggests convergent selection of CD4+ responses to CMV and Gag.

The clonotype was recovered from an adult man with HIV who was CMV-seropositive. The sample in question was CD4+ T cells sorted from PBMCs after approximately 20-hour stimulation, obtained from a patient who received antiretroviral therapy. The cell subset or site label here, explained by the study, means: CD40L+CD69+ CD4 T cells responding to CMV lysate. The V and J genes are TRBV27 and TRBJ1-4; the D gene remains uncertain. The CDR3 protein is CASSPKPPGAQGEKLFF. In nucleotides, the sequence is TGTGCCAGCAGCCCCAAGCCTCCAGGTGCCCAAGGTGAAAAACTGTTTTTT.